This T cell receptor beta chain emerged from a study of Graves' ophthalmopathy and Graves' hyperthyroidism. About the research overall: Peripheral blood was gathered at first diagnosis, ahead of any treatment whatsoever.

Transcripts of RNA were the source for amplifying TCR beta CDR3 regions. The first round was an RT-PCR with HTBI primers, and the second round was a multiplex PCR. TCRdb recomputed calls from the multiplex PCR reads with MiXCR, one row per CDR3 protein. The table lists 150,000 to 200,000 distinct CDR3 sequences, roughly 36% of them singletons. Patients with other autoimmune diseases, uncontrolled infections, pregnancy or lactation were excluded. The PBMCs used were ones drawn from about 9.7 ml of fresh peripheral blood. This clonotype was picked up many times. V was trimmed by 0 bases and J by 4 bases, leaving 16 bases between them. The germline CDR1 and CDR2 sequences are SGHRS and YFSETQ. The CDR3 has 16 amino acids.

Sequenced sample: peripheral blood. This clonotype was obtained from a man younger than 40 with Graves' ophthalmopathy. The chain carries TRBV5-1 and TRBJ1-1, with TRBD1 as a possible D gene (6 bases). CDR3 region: CASSLVQGGWGTEAFF. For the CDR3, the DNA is TGCGCCAGCAGCTTGGTACAGGGAGGCTGGGGCACTGAAGCTTTCTTT.